Given below is one T cell receptor beta chain in context. Its antigen is still unknown. The same CDR3 is also encoded by other DNA sequences in this sample. This CDR3 region has 10 residues. Trimming pared 6 bases from V and 3 bases from J, leaving 6 bases between. CDR1 and CDR2 (germline): SQVTM, ANQGSEA. This entry is derived from a study of shared clonotypes between healthy human individuals. Study observations and caveats: Relative to clonotypes present in all four donors, those not shared had lower generation probabilities. In a few donors, approximately 5% of naive CD4 clonotypes appeared in common.

Deep-level running was used for the assay. TCRdb's copy holds only in-frame clones and misses some; the assay was immunoSEQ multiplex PCR. The table has about 2.1 million clones, approximately 94% seen once; the top ten hold 1.7%. Cells designated naive CD8 were CD45RO-negative and were positively selected for CCR7, with terminally differentiated effector memory CD45RA+ cells excluded. The sequencing input was naive CD8+ T cells from PBMCs. The source is a man aged 18 to 30 in good health. Some clones in this sample may be carry-over from other donors' samples. The chain is built from TRBV29-1 and TRBJ2-7; no firm D call. Here the CDR3 DNA reads TGCAGCGTAAGAGGCTACGAGCAGTACTTC. Protein sequence: CSVRGYEQYF.